Listed here are 28 T cell receptor beta chains from one sample, sequenced in a study of T cell repertoires in cytomegalovirus infection. These TCRs are of unknown antigen specificity. TCRdb redid the calling of the reads with MiXCR, one entry per CDR3 protein. The table includes about 890,000 distinct CDR3 sequences, 30% to 40% detected once. Sequencing used cultured CD8+ T cells from PBMCs, obtained from culture after CMV antigen stimulation. Every receptor here comes from a human donor in good health (CMV status not recorded). Some clones in this sample may be carry-over from other donors' samples.

This clonotype was observed a handful of times. The V call is TRBV6-6, the J call TRBJ1-3; D unresolved. Trimming shortened V by 7 bases and J by 8 bases, and 9 bases separated the two germline ends. Per germline, CDR1 MNHNY and CDR2 SVGAGI (reference sequence). The CDR3 spans 11 residues. The CDR3 region is CASTLGDTIYF. The CDR3 DNA reads as TGTGCCAGCACCCTTGGGGACACCATATATTTT.

This clonotype has a handful of counts. The V gene is TRBV2, the J gene TRBJ1-4; no clear D. Germline V lookup: CDR1 SNHLY, CDR2 FYNNEI. V lost 0 bases and J 6 bases, leaving 20 bases between the germline ends. The CDR3 has 18 amino acids. CDR3 DNA: TGTGCCAGCAGTGAAGCAACGTATGGCGCCCCGATGCATGAAAAACTGTTTTTT. Translating it yields CASSEATYGAPMHEKLFF. Full variable domain (missing parts from reference TRBV2 and TRBJ1-4): EPEVTQTPSHQVTQMGQEVILRCVPISNHLYFYWYRQILGQKVEFLVSFYNNEISEKSEIFDDQFSVERPDGSNFTLKIRSTKLEDSAMYFCASSEATYGAPMHEKLFFGSGTQLSVL.

The V call is TRBV7-2, the J call TRBJ1-5, with unresolved D. V was pared by 6 bases and J by 2 bases, with 11 bases between. This CDR3 comprises 14 residues. Germline V gene sequence: CDR1 SGHTA, CDR2 FQGNSA. The CDR3 bases are TGTGCCAGCAGGCACAGTCCGGGCAATCAGCCCCAGCATTTT. This translates into CASRHSPGNQPQHF.

This clonotype was seen a single time. The V gene is TRBV6-6, the J gene TRBJ2-1, with D hard to call. This CDR3 region has 12 residues. The ends were cut back, 8 bases at V and 3 bases at J, with 8 bases in the middle. The V gene's germline CDR1 is MNHNY and CDR2 SVGAGI (reference sequence). The CDR3 sequence is CASRDLYNEQFF. CDR3 nucleotide sequence: TGTGCCAGCCGAGACCTCTACAATGAGCAGTTCTTC.

The chain employs TRBV5-4 and TRBJ2-3, with a possible D match to TRBD2 (6 bases). This CDR3 has 17 residues. Germline CDR1 reads SGHNT; CDR2 reads YYREEE (reference sequence). V lost 0 bases to trimming and J lost 1 base, with 15 bases between them. CDR3 in DNA: TGTGCCAGCAGCTTGGCCGGAAGGCGGGGAGGCACAGATACGCAGTATTTT. This gives the protein CASSLAGRRGGTDTQYF.

Remarks on this clonotype: A read error may account for a junction end that differs from germline. J is TRBJ1-5 and V is TRBV7-7; 8 nucleotides match TRBD1. Germline CDR1 is SSHAT and CDR2 is FNYEAQ (reference sequence). This CDR3 has 19 amino acids. The CDR3 region has the DNA TGTGCTAGCAGCTTAGCAGGCAGGGGGCCCCTTCATAGCAATCAGCCCCAGCATTTT. Its protein is CASSLAGRGPLHSNQPQHF.

The chain employs TRBV12-3 or TRBV12-4 and TRBJ1-2; D unresolved. The CDR3 runs 12 residues. Trimming pared 3 bases from V and 11 bases from J, leaving 13 bases between. CDR3 region: CASSLEPRGYTF. In DNA, the CDR3 is TGTGCCAGCAGTTTGGAGCCCAGAGGGTACACCTTC.

This clonotype occurred a few times. This rearrangement joins TRBV7-6 to TRBJ2-5, with D perhaps matching TRBD1 or TRBD2 (6 bases each). Germline CDR1 and CDR2: SGHVS and FNYEAQ. Trimming removed 0 bases at V and 5 bases at J, with 16 bases between. This CDR3 has 16 residues. In nucleotides, the CDR3 is TGTGCCAGCAGCTTAGCTGGGGGGCCCTATCGGGAGACCCAGTACTTC. Amino acids: CASSLAGGPYRETQYF. The variable domain in full, with the rest retrieved from reference TRBV7-6 and TRBJ2-5, is GAGVSQSPRYKVTKRGQDVALRCDPISGHVSLYWYRQALGQGPEFLTYFNYEAQQDKSGLPNDRFSAERPEGSISTLTIQRTEQRDSAMYRCASSLAGGPYRETQYFGPGTRLLVL.

A few counts support this clonotype. This rearrangement joins TRBV2 to TRBJ2-7; D gene unclear. The CDR3 length is 11 residues. V lost 8 bases to trimming and J lost 6 bases, with 11 bases between them. Per germline, CDR1 SNHLY and CDR2 FYNNEI. The DNA for the CDR3 is TGTGCCAGCGAAAGGGCGTTCGAGCAGTACTTC. Encoded protein: CASERAFEQYF.

This clonotype was seen a handful of times. The chain combines TRBV6-2 or TRBV6-3 with TRBJ1-2; possibly TRBD1 for D (6 bases). The CDR3 has 13 residues. Trimming stripped 0 bases from V and 8 bases from J, with 10 bases between. Germline V CDR1 and CDR2: MNHEY, SVGEGT. DNA of the CDR3: TGTGCCAGCAGTTACTCGACAGGAGGAGGCTACACCTTC. It translates to CASSYSTGGGYTF.

The chain carries TRBV11-2 and TRBJ1-2, with D unresolved. CDR1 and CDR2 (germline): SGHAT, FQNNGV. The CDR3 length is 14 residues. The V end was cut by 5 bases, the J end by 6 bases, with 16 bases between. As DNA, the CDR3 is TGTGCCAGCAGCCATAGTGGTCCGGGGAATGGCTACACCTTC. It codes for CASSHSGPGNGYTF.

V usage is TRBV7-2 and J usage is TRBJ2-1; TRBD2 is a possible D gene (6 bases). The germline V and J ends were trimmed by 1 base and 2 bases, with 15 bases remaining between them. CDR3 length: 17 residues. Germline CDR1 SGHTA, CDR2 FQGNSA. CDR3 region: CTSSLGGTTSPYNEQFF. The CDR3 region has the DNA TGTACCAGCAGCTTAGGCGGGACCACCAGCCCCTACAATGAGCAGTTCTTC.

The chain has TRBV20-1 and TRBJ2-3, with unresolved D. V shed 4 bases and J shed 2 bases, with 10 bases lying between them. The CDR3 sequence is 13 residues long. Germline values: CDR1 DFQATT, CDR2 SNEGSKA (reference sequence). The CDR3 spells CSATEDYTDTQYF. The CDR3 region has the DNA TGCAGTGCTACAGAGGATTACACAGATACGCAGTATTTT.

This clonotype was counted only a few times. The chain combines TRBV4-1 with TRBJ1-2; 12 bases align to TRBD1. The CDR3 totals 14 residues. Germline trimming cut 3 bases from V and 6 bases from J; bases unmatched to any gene: 2. CDR1 is MGHRA and CDR2 is YSYEKL in the germline V gene. In DNA form, the CDR3 reads TGCGCCAGCAGCCAGGGACAGGGGGCGGATGGCTACACCTTC. Amino acids: CASSQGQGADGYTF.

The rearrangement links TRBV7-4 to TRBJ2-7; D remains unclear. The CDR3 spans 14 residues. V gave up 4 bases and J gave up 4 bases, with 14 bases separating them. CDR1 SGHVT and CDR2 SQSDAQ come from the germline V gene. CDR3 coding DNA: TGTGCCAGCAGCTCGAGAGAGAGGCCATACGAGCAGTACTTC. Its translation is CASSSRERPYEQYF.

The rearrangement joins TRBV5-1 to TRBJ1-1, with D perhaps matching TRBD1 (5 bases). CDR3 length: 15 residues. The germline V gene has CDR1 SGHRS and CDR2 YFSETQ. V lost 2 bases, J lost 5 bases, and 16 bases lay in between. In DNA, the CDR3 is TGCGCCAGCAGCTTCGGGGTGGGGGTGGAGACTGAAGCTTTCTTT. It encodes CASSFGVGVETEAFF. The whole variable domain, remainder taken from reference TRBV5-1 and TRBJ1-1, is KAGVTQTPRYLIKTRGQQVTLSCSPISGHRSVSWYQQTPGQGLQFLFEYFSETQRNKGNFPGRFSGRQFSNSRSEMNVSTLELGDSALYLCASSFGVGVETEAFFGQGTRLTVV.

The chain recombines TRBV5-8 with TRBJ2-7; D not certain. V was shortened by 6 bases and J by 2 bases, with 12 bases between the two germline ends. CDR3 length equals 13 residues. The germline CDR1 and CDR2 sequences are SGHTS and YDEGEE. The CDR3 loop is CASNSEIPYEQYF. The DNA of the CDR3 is TGTGCCAGCAACTCCGAAATACCCTACGAGCAGTACTTC.

The rearrangement links TRBV20-1 to TRBJ2-7; 8 nucleotides line up with TRBD1. Germline V CDR1 and CDR2: DFQATT, SNEGSKA (reference sequence). CDR3 size: 14 residues. The CDR3 region has the DNA TGCAGACCAACGGGACAGGAGGTCTTCTACGAGCAGTACGTC. Protein: CRPTGQEVFYEQYV.

This clonotype turned up a few times. The rearrangement links TRBV5-5 to TRBJ2-7, with 9 bases lining up with TRBD1. Germline CDR1 SGHKS, CDR2 YYEKEE (reference sequence). Trimming at V came to 4 bases and at J to 2 bases, leaving 7 bases not matched to a gene. This CDR3 is built from 15 residues. This chain's CDR3 is CASSAGQGVPYEQYF. For the CDR3, the DNA is TGTGCCAGCAGCGCGGGACAGGGAGTACCCTACGAGCAGTACTTC.

CDR3 loop: CASSFQGAYEQYV. In DNA form, the CDR3 reads TGTGCCAGCAGTTTCCAGGGGGCCTACGAGCAGTACGTC. The chain uses TRBV28 and TRBJ2-7; 7 positions agree with TRBD1. The CDR3 has 13 residues. Germline CDR1 is MDHEN and CDR2 is SYDVKM. V lost 3 bases, J lost 2 bases, and 1 base stayed unmatched.

This clonotype was seen a few times. The V call is TRBV7-9, the J call TRBJ2-1; TRBD2 agrees at 11 bases. The length of the CDR3 is 20 residues. Losses at the gene ends were 2 bases for V and 2 bases for J; bases not matched to a gene: 14. Germline V gene data show CDR1 as SEHNR and CDR2 as FQNEAQ (reference sequence). DNA of the CDR3: TGTGCCAGCAGCTTAAGAAAACTAGCGGGGGAGACGTTAACCTACAATGAGCAGTTCTTC. This codes for CASSLRKLAGETLTYNEQFF.

This clonotype appeared many times. The chain joins TRBV12-3 or TRBV12-4 to TRBJ2-3; D is undetermined. This CDR3 region has 12 residues. Trimming removed 1 base at V and 5 bases at J, with 4 bases between. CDR3 sequence (DNA): TGTGCCAGCAGTTTAGAGTTAGATACGCAGTATTTT. This codes for CASSLELDTQYF.

The sample holds many counts of this clonotype. The CDR3: CASSLEGSGGPYTDTQYF. CDR3 coding DNA: TGTGCCAGCAGCTTAGAGGGTAGCGGGGGGCCGTACACAGATACGCAGTATTTT. The chain recombines TRBV7-2 with TRBJ2-3; the match to TRBD2 covers 10 bases. This CDR3 has 18 residues. The germline V gene has CDR1 SGHTA and CDR2 FQGNSA. Trimming cost V 1 base and J 2 bases; bases outside gene matches: 9. Full variable domain (outside the CDR3, taken from reference TRBV7-2 and TRBJ2-3): GAGVSQSPSNKVTEKGKDVELRCDPISGHTALYWYRQSLGQGLEFLIYFQGNSAPDKSGLPSDRFSAERTGGSVSTLTIQRTQQEDSAVYLCASSLEGSGGPYTDTQYFGPGTRLTVL.

The J gene is TRBJ2-7, the V gene TRBV6-5, with TRBD2 identical over 8 bases. CDR3 length: 14 residues. Losses at the gene ends were 0 bases for V and 5 bases for J; bases not matched to a gene: 3. Germline V lookup: CDR1 MNHEY, CDR2 SVGAGI. The CDR3 DNA follows: TGTGCCAGCAGTTACTCTAGCGGGGTCCACGAGCAGTACTTC. Its protein is CASSYSSGVHEQYF.

The chain uses TRBV6-2 or TRBV6-3 and TRBJ2-2, with D perhaps TRBD2 (5 bases). Germline lookup yields CDR1 MNHEY and CDR2 SVGEGT. The CDR3 runs 14 residues. The ends were cut back, 8 bases at V and 9 bases at J, with 19 bases in the middle. The CDR3 here is CASGRLNPSRELFF. The CDR3 DNA sequence: TGTGCCAGCGGTAGACTAAACCCTTCTAGGGAGCTGTTTTTT.

This chain connects TRBV20-1 to TRBJ2-3; weak D call: TRBD1 (6 bases). Germline-derived CDR1 and CDR2 are DFQATT and SNEGSKA (reference sequence). The CDR3 covers 12 residues. The CDR3 region is CTHRVFTDTQYF. CDR3 DNA: TGCACCCACAGGGTTTTCACAGATACGCAGTATTTT.

This clonotype was seen only a few times. This chain connects TRBV4-1 to TRBJ2-1; TRBD1 is a possible D gene (5 bases). With 0 bases removed from V and 6 bases from J, the gap between germline ends came to 21 bases. In germline, CDR1 is MGHRA, CDR2 YSYEKL. The CDR3 totals 18 residues. The CDR3: CASSQDGPVVTGANEQFF. In nucleotides, the CDR3 is TGCGCCAGCAGCCAAGATGGGCCGGTGGTAACTGGGGCCAATGAGCAGTTCTTC.

In its sample, this clonotype was seen many times. This chain connects TRBV7-8 to TRBJ1-2; 8 nucleotides align to TRBD1. The CDR3 is 11 amino acids. V gave up 6 bases and J gave up 8 bases; unmatched junction bases: 2. The germline gives CDR1 SGHVS, CDR2 FQNEAQ. The CDR3 DNA is TGTGCCAGCAGGACAGGGGAAGGCTACACCTTC. Encoded protein: CASRTGEGYTF.